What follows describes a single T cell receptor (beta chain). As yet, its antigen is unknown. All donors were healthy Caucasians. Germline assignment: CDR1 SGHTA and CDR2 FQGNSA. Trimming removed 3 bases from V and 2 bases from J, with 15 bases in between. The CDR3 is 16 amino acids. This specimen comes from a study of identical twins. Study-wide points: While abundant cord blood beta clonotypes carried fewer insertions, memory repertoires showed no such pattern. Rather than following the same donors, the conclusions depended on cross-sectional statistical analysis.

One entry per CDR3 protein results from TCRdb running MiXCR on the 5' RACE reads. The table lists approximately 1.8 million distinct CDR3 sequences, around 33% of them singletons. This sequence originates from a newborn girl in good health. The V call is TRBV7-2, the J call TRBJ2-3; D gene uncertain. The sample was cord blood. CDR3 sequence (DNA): TGTGCCAGCAGCTTCCGGGCCGTTGGGAACACAGATACGCAGTATTTT. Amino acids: CASSFRAVGNTDTQYF.